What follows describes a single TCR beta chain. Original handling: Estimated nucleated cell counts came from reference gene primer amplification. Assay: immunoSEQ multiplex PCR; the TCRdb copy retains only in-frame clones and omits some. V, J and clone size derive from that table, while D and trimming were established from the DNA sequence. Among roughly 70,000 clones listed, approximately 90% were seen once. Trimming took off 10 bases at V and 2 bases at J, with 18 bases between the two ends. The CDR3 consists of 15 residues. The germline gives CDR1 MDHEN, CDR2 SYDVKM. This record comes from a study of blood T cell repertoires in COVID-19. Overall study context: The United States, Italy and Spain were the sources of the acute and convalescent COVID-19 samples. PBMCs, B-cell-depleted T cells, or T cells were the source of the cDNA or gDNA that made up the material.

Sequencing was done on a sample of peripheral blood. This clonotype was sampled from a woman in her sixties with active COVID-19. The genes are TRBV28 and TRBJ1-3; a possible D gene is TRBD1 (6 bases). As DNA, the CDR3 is TGTGCCACTTTCGGGGGGCTATGGGCTGGAAACACCATATATTTT. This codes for CATFGGLWAGNTIYF.